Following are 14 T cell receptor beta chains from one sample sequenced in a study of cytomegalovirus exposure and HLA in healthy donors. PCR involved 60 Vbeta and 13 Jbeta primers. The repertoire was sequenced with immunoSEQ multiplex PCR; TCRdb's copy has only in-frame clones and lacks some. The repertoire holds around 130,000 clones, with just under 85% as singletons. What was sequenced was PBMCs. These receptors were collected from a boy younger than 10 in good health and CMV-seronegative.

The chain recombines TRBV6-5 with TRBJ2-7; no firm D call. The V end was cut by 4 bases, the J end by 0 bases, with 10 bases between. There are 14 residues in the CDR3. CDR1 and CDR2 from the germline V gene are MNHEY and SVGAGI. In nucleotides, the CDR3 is TGTGCCAGCAGTTCAACACCTGACTCCTACGAGCAGTACTTC. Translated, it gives CASSSTPDSYEQYF.

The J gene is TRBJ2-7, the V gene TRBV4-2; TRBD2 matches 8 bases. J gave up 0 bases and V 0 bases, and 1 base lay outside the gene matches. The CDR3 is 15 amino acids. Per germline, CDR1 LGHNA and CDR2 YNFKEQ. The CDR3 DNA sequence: TGTGCCAGCAGCCAAGAACGGGGGGGCTCCTACGAGCAGTACTTC. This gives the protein CASSQERGGSYEQYF.

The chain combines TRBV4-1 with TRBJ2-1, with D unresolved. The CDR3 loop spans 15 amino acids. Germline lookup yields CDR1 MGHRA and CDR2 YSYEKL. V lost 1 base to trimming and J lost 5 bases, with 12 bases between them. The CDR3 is CASSQVGTVNNEQFF. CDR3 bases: TGCGCCAGCAGCCAAGTAGGAACAGTCAACAATGAGCAGTTCTTC.

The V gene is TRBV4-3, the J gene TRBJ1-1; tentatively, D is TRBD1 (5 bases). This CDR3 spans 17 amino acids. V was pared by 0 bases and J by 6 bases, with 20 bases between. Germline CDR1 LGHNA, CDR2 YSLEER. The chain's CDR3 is CASSQDPAGLFLAEAFF. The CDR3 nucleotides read TGCGCCAGCAGCCAAGATCCGGCAGGGTTGTTTTTAGCTGAAGCTTTCTTT.

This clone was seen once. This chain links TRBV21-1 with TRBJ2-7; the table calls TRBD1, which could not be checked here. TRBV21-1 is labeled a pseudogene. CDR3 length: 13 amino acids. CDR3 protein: CASSKPGQGEQYV. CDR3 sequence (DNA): TGTGCCAGCAGCAAACCTGGACAGGGCGAGCAGTACGTC.

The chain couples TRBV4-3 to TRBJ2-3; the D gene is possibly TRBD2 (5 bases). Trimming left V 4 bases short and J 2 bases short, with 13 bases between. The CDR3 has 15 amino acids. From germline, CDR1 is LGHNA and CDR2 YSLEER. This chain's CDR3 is CASSPTLEVTDTQYF. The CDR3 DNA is TGCGCCAGCAGCCCCACCCTGGAGGTCACAGATACGCAGTATTTT.

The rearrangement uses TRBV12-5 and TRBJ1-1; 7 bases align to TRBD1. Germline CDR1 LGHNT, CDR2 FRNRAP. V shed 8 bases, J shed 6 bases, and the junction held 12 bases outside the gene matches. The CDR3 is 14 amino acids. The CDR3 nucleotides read TGTGCTAGTTTCCCGACAGGGTGGGGTTCTGAAGCTTTCTTT. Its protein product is CASFPTGWGSEAFF.

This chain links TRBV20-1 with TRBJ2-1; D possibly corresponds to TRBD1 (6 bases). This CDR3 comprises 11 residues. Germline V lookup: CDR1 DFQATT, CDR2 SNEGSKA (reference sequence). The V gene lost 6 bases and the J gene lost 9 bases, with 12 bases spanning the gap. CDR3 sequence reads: CSAKVGAEQFF. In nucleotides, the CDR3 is TGCAGTGCCAAGGTGGGGGCTGAGCAGTTCTTC.

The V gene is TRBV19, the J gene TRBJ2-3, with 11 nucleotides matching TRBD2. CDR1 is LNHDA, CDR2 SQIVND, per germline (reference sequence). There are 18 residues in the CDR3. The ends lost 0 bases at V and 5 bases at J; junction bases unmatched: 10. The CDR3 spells CASSIDWRLAGGIDTQYF. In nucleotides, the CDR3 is TGTGCCAGTAGTATAGATTGGCGGCTAGCGGGGGGAATAGATACGCAGTATTTT.

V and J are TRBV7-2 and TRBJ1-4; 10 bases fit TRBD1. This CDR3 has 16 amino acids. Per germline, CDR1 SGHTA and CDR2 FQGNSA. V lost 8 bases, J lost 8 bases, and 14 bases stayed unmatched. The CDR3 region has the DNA TGTGCCAGCCGGAGGGGACAGGGGAGGATTGACGAAAAACTGTTTTTT. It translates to CASRRGQGRIDEKLFF.

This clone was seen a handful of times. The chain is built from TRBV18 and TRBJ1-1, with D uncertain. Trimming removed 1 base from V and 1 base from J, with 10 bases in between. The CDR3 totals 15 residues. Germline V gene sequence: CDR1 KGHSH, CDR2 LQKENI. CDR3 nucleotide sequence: TGTGCCAGCTCACCACAGCCTTGGTCGAACACTGAAGCTTTCTTT. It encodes CASSPQPWSNTEAFF. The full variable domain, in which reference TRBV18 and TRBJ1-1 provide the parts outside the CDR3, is NAGVMQNPRHLVRRRGQEARLRCSPMKGHSHVYWYRQLPEEGLKFMVYLQKENIIDESGMPKERFSAEFPKEGPSILRIQQVVRGDSAAYFCASSPQPWSNTEAFFGQGTRLTVV.

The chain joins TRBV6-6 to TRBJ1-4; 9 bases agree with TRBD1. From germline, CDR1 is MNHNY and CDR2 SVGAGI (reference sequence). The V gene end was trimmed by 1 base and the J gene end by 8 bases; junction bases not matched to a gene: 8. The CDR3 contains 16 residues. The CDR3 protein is CASSYFETGGGEKLFF. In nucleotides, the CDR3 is TGTGCCAGCAGTTACTTTGAGACAGGGGGAGGCGAAAAACTGTTTTTT.

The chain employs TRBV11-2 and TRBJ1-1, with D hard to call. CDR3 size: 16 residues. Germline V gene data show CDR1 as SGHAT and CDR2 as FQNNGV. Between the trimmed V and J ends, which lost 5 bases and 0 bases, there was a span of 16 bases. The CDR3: CASSALRGALNTEAFF. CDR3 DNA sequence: TGTGCCAGCAGCGCCCTGCGGGGAGCCTTGAACACTGAAGCTTTCTTT.

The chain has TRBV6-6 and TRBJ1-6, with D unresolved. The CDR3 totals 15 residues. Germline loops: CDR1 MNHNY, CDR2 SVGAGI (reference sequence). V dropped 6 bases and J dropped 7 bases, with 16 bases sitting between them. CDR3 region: CASSPRTSPNSPLHF. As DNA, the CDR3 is TGTGCCAGCAGCCCTCGGACTAGTCCCAATTCACCCCTCCACTTT.